This is a list of T cell receptor beta chains from one sample in a study of OX40 agonist ivuxolimab in advanced cancers. Profiling relied on immunoSEQ multiplex PCR, and the TCRdb table lists in-frame clones only, not all of them. The profile shows around 10,000 clones, about 66% of them singletons. The material was CD4+ or CD8+ T cells sorted from blood, obtained in a trial of the OX40 agonist ivuxolimab. These receptors were collected from an adult with an advanced solid tumor such as melanoma, head and neck, liver or kidney cancer. The conserved cysteine and the conserved F or W are not part of the CDR3 here. Rows give clone size only sometimes, using once, few, many, or a class for an expanded clone.

length	size	J	V	CDR3
11	few	TRBJ2-7	TRBV29-1	SVTRADTYEQY
13	few	TRBJ2-7	TRBV4-2	ASSHGSLSSYEQY
15	NA	TRBJ2-6	TRBV19	ASSIGQGGAGANVLT
13	NA	TRBJ2-1	TRBV19	ASSIWLAGYNEQF
12	NA	TRBJ1-1	TRBV14	ASSQTRMNTEAF
11	NA	TRBJ2-7	TRBV2	ASTKSDGYEQY
15	NA	TRBJ2-7	TRBV4-2	ASSQDLLAGGPYEQY
13	few	TRBJ2-2	TRBV28	ASSLSGENTGELF
13	NA	TRBJ2-1	TRBV19	ASQVGGGSRNEQF
13	NA	TRBJ1-4	TRBV7-8	ASSYLRGTNEKLF
11	medium-sized	TRBJ1-3	TRBV6-1	ASTEGSGNTIY
8	NA	TRBJ1-2	TRBV19	ASGDYGYT
10	NA	TRBJ2-7	TRBV27	ASAPGVVEQY
12	NA	TRBJ1-5	TRBV19	ASSSGQGNQPQH
10	few	TRBJ1-2	TRBV28	ASSSTSYGYT
12	large	TRBJ1-5	TRBV6-1	ASSEVQPNQPQH
12	NA	TRBJ2-3	TRBV7-3	ASSLSGGTDTQY
11	NA	TRBJ1-1	TRBV30	AWSKRENTEAF
10	medium-sized	TRBJ2-7	TRBV27	ASTDGAYEQY
12	NA	TRBJ2-3	TRBV19	ASTSGGATDTQY
10	NA	TRBJ1-1	TRBV10-3	AISEGNTEAF
9	NA	TRBJ2-7	TRBV7-6	ASSSTHEQY
13	NA	TRBJ2-5	TRBV19	ASSLDPGAKETQY
13	once	TRBJ1-5	TRBV15	ATSRDRSSNQPQH
11	NA	TRBJ1-1	TRBV19	ASRQGKNTEAF
11	once	TRBJ2-1	TRBV7-2	ASSLAFDRSGF